These 11 T cell receptor beta chains originate from one sample sequenced in a study of T cells in Graves' hyperthyroidism and ophthalmopathy. Amplification of TCR beta CDR3 regions was performed using RNA transcripts as template. First-round RT-PCR with HTBI primers amplified the TCR CDR3 region. Using its own MiXCR run on the multiplex PCR reads, TCRdb lists one record per CDR3 protein. The data show hundreds of thousands of distinct CDR3 sequences, approximately 15% seen once. Sequencing was carried out using blood. These TCRs come from a woman in her 50s with Graves' ophthalmopathy.

The chain combines TRBV5-4 with TRBJ2-1; D call uncertain. Trimming shortened V by 3 bases and J by 2 bases, and 6 bases separated the two germline ends. The CDR3 spans 13 residues. The germline gives CDR1 SGHNT, CDR2 YYREEE (reference sequence). CDR3 sequence (DNA): TGTGCCAGCAGCTCACCAGCCTACAATGAGCAGTTCTTC. Encoded protein: CASSSPAYNEQFF.

Ten or more counts support this clonotype. V usage is TRBV6-1 and J usage is TRBJ1-1; D might be TRBD1 (5 bases). The CDR3 has 15 residues. V lost 5 bases and J 5 bases, leaving 18 bases between the germline ends. CDR1 MNHNS and CDR2 SASEGT come from the germline V gene. As DNA, the CDR3 is TGTGCCAGCAGTTATTCCTCGGGGGGTACAACTGAAGCTTTCTTT. This gives the protein CASSYSSGGTTEAFF.

The chain is built from TRBV5-1 and TRBJ2-5, with 8 bases aligning to TRBD1. The CDR3 extends over 13 amino acids. Germline trimming cut 9 bases from V and 3 bases from J; bases unmatched to any gene: 7. Germline-derived CDR1 and CDR2 are SGHRS and YFSETQ. The CDR3 DNA is TGCGCCACTGGACAGGGCGGTGAAGAGACCCAGTACTTC. Its translation: CATGQGGEETQYF. The entire variable domain, with the rest obtained from reference TRBV5-1 and TRBJ2-5, is as follows: KAGVTQTPRYLIKTRGQQVTLSCSPISGHRSVSWYQQTPGQGLQFLFEYFSETQRNKGNFPGRFSGRQFSNSRSEMNVSTLELGDSALYLCATGQGGEETQYFGPGTRLLVL.

The chain uses TRBV7-3 and TRBJ2-2, with a possible D match to TRBD2 (5 bases). The CDR3 covers 17 residues. V lost 1 base and J 7 bases, leaving 19 bases between the germline ends. CDR1 is SGHTA, CDR2 FQGTGA, per germline. As DNA, the CDR3 is TGTGCCAGCAGCTTAAGCGCGGGCAGCCTCCCGGACGGGGAGCTGTTTTTT. It codes for CASSLSAGSLPDGELFF.

The gene calls are TRBV7-9 and TRBJ2-2, with TRBD1 as a possible D gene (6 bases). Trimming removed 3 bases from V and 1 base from J, with 12 bases in between. Germline CDR1 is SEHNR and CDR2 is FQNEAQ (reference sequence). The CDR3 covers 16 residues. CDR3 bases: TGTGCCAGCAGCTTCTTCAGGGGCGAGAACACCGGGGAGCTGTTTTTT. Amino acid sequence: CASSFFRGENTGELFF.

This clonotype appeared many times. The chain couples TRBV11-1 to TRBJ2-3; 7 nucleotides line up with TRBD2. The CDR3 is 18 amino acids. Germline loops: CDR1 SGHAT, CDR2 FQDESV (reference sequence). V lost 3 bases and J lost 0; bases outside the gene matches: 12. CDR3 sequence: CASSLFGRISGSTDTQYF. DNA of the CDR3: TGTGCCAGCAGCTTGTTCGGGAGGATAAGCGGGAGCACAGATACGCAGTATTTT.

This sequence joins TRBV7-9 and TRBJ2-2; 12 positions agree with TRBD2. Germline trimming cut 5 bases from V and 9 bases from J; bases unmatched to any gene: 4. This CDR3 contains 14 residues. The germline gives CDR1 SEHNR, CDR2 FQNEAQ (reference sequence). Here the CDR3 reads CASSRTSGDRELFF. In DNA, the CDR3 is TGTGCCAGCAGCCGGACTAGCGGGGACCGGGAGCTGTTTTTT.

This clonotype was counted only a few times. The rearrangement links TRBV4-2 to TRBJ2-5, with TRBD2 matching over 12 bases. CDR3 length: 17 amino acids. With 0 bases clipped from V and 5 bases from J, the junction kept 7 bases outside the gene matches. The germline CDR1 and CDR2 sequences are LGHNA and YNFKEQ. The CDR3 loop reads CASSQDATSGRGETQYF. In DNA, the CDR3 is TGTGCCAGCAGCCAAGATGCGACTAGCGGGAGAGGGGAGACCCAGTACTTC.

This clonotype occurred many times. This sequence joins TRBV5-1 and TRBJ2-7; 8 bases are a match to TRBD1. J was trimmed by 6 bases and V by 3 bases; bases with no gene match: 11. The CDR3 length is 15 residues. CDR1 is SGHRS and CDR2 is YFSETQ in the germline V gene. The CDR3, as DNA: TGCGCCAGCAGCTCGACAGGGGATGAAGGCAGCGAGCAGTACTTC. It codes for CASSSTGDEGSEQYF. Looking up the rest from reference TRBV5-1 and TRBJ2-7 gives the full variable domain: KAGVTQTPRYLIKTRGQQVTLSCSPISGHRSVSWYQQTPGQGLQFLFEYFSETQRNKGNFPGRFSGRQFSNSRSEMNVSTLELGDSALYLCASSSTGDEGSEQYFGPGTRLTVT.

This clonotype was picked up many times. The chain joins TRBV7-2 to TRBJ2-5; the D gene is possibly TRBD2 (5 bases). Germline V gene lookup returns CDR1 SGHTA and CDR2 FQGNSA. The germline V and J ends were trimmed by 5 bases and 2 bases, with 15 bases remaining between them. The CDR3 is 15 amino acids. CDR3 bases: TGTGCCAGCAGCCAAACGGGGAGTGCACAAGAGACCCAGTACTTC. It is translated as CASSQTGSAQETQYF.

The table lists this clonotype with many counts. The chain recombines TRBV7-2 with TRBJ2-1, with 10 positions matching TRBD2. Germline trimming cut 3 bases from V and 6 bases from J; bases unmatched to any gene: 2. Germline V gene data show CDR1 as SGHTA and CDR2 as FQGNSA. The CDR3 runs to 14 residues. As DNA, the CDR3 is TGTGCCAGCAGCTTCGGGACTAGCGTCAATGAGCAGTTCTTC. It specifies CASSFGTSVNEQFF.